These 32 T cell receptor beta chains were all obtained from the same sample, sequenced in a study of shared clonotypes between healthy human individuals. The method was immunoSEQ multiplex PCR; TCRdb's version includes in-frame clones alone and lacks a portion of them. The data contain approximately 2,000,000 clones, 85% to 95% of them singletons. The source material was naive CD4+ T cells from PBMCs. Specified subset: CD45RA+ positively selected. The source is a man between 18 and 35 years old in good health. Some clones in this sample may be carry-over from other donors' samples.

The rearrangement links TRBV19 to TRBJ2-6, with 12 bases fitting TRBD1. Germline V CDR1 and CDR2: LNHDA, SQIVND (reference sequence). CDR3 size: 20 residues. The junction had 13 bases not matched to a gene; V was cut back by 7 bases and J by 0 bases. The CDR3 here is CASTRKGQGARSSGANVLTF. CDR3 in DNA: TGTGCCAGTACGAGAAAGGGACAGGGGGCGAGAAGCTCTGGGGCCAACGTCCTGACTTTC.

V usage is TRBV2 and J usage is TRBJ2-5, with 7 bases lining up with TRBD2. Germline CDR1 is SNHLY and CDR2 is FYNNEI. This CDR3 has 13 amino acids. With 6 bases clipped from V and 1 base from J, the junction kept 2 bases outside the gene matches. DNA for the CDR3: TGTGCCAGCAGGGGGGGGGTCCAAGAGACCCAGTACTTC. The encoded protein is CASRGGVQETQYF.

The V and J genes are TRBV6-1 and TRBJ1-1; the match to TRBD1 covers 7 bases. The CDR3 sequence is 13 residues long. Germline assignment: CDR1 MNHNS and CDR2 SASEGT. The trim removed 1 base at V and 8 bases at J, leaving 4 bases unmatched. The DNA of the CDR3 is TGTGCCAGCAGTGAAGAGGGACAGCGCGAAGCTTTCTTT. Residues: CASSEEGQREAFF.

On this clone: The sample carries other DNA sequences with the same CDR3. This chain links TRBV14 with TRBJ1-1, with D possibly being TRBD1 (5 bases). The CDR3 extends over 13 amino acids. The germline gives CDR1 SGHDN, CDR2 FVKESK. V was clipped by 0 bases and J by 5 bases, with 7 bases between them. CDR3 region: CASSQDRGTEAFF. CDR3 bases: TGTGCCAGCAGCCAAGACCGGGGGACTGAAGCTTTCTTT.

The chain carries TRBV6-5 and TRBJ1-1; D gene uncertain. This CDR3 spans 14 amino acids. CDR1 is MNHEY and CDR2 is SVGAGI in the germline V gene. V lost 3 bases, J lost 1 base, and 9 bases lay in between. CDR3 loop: CASSYTAPNTEAFF. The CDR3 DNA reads TGTGCCAGCAGTTATACCGCCCCGAACACTGAAGCTTTCTTT.

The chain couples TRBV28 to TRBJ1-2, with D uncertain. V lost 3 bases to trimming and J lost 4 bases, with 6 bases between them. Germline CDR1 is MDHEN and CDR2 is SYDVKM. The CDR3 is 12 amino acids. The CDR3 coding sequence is TGTGCCAGCAGTTTCCGGACCTATGGCTACACCTTC. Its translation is CASSFRTYGYTF.

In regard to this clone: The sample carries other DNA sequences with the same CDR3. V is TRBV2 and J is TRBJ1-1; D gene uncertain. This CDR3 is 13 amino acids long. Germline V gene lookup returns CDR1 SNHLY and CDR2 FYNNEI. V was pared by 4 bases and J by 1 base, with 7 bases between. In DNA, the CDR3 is TGTGCCAGCAGTGGGACGGCGAACACTGAAGCTTTCTTT. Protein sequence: CASSGTANTEAFF.

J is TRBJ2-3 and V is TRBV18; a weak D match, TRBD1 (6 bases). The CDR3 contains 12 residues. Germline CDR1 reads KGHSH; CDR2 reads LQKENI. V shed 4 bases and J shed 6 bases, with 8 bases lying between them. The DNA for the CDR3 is TGTGCCAGCTCACTTGACAGGGATACGCAGTATTTT. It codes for CASSLDRDTQYF.

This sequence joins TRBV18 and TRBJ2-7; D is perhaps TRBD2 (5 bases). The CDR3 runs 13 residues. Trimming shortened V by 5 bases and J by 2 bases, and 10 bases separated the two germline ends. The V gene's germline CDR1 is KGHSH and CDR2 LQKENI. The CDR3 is CASSLTEAYEQYF. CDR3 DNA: TGTGCCAGCTCATTGACGGAGGCCTACGAGCAGTACTTC. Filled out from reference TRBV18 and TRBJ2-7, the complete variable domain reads NAGVMQNPRHLVRRRGQEARLRCSPMKGHSHVYWYRQLPEEGLKFMVYLQKENIIDESGMPKERFSAEFPKEGPSILRIQQVVRGDSAAYFCASSLTEAYEQYFGPGTRLTVT.

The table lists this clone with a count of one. CDR3 in DNA: TGTGCCAGCAGCTCAGGACAACCCGGGAACACCATATATTTT. Its protein product is CASSSGQPGNTIYF. The chain carries TRBV7-3 and TRBJ1-3; possibly TRBD1 for D (5 bases). Germline CDR1 is SGHTA and CDR2 is FQGTGA. Trimming removed 4 bases from V and 7 bases from J, with 14 bases in between. The CDR3 totals 14 residues.

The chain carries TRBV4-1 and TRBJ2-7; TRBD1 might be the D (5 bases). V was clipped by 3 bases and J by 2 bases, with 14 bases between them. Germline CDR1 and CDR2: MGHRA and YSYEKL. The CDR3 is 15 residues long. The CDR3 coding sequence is TGCGCCAGCAGCCATGTGGGGCGAGACACCTACGAGCAGTACTTC. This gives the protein CASSHVGRDTYEQYF.

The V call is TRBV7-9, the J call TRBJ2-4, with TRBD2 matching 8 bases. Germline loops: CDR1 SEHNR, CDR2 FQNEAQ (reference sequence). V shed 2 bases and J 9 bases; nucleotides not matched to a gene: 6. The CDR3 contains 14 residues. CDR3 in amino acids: CASSLTGGSGIQYF. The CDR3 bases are TGTGCCAGCAGCTTAACGGGAGGGTCGGGCATTCAGTACTTC.

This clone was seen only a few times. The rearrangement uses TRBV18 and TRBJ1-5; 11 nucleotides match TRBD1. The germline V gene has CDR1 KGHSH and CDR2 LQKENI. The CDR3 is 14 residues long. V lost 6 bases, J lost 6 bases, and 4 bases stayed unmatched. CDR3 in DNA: TGTGCCAGCTCGACCGGGACAGGGGGTCAGCCCCAGCATTTT. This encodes CASSTGTGGQPQHF.

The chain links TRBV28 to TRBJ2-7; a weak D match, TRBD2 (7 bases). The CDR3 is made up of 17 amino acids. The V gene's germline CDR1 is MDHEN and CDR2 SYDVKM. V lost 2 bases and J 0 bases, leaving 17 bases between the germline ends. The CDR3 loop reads CASSLTLGGRFSYEQYF. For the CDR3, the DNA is TGTGCCAGCAGTTTAACGCTCGGGGGGCGCTTCTCCTACGAGCAGTACTTC. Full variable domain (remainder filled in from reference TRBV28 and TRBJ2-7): DVKVTQSSRYLVKRTGEKVFLECVQDMDHENMFWYRQDPGLGLRLIYFSYDVKMKEKGDIPEGYSVSREKKERFSLILESASTNQTSMYLCASSLTLGGRFSYEQYFGPGTRLTVT.

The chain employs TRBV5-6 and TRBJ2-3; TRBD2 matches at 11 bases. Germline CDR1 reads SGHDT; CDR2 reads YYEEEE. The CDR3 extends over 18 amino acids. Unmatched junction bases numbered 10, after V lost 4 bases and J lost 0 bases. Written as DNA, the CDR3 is TGTGCCAGCAGCCCACCCCGAGTAGCGGGAGGGAGCACAGATACGCAGTATTTT. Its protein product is CASSPPRVAGGSTDTQYF.

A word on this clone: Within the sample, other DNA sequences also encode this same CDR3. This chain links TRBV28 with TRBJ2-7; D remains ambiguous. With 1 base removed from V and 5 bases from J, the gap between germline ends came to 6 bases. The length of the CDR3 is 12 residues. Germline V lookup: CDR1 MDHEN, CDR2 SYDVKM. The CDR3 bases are TGTGCCAGCAGTTTATCCCGGAACGAGCAGTACTTC. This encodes CASSLSRNEQYF.

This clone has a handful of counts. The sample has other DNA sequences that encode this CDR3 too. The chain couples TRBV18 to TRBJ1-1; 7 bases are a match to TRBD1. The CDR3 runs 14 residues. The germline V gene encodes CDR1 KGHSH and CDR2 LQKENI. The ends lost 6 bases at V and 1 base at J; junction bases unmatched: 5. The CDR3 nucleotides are TGTGCCAGCTCTTCCGGGACAGCGAACACTGAAGCTTTCTTT. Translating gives CASSSGTANTEAFF.

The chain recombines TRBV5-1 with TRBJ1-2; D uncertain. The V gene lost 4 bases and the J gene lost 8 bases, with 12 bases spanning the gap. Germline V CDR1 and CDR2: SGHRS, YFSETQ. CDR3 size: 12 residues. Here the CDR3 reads CASSPDMRGYTF. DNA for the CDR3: TGCGCCAGCAGCCCTGACATGCGGGGCTACACCTTC.

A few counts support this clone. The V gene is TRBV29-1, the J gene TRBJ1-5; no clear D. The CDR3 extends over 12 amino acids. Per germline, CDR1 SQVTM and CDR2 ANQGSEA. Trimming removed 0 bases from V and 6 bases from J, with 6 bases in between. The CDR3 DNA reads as TGCAGCGTTGAAGATCCAGGTCAGCCCCAGCATTTT. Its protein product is CSVEDPGQPQHF.

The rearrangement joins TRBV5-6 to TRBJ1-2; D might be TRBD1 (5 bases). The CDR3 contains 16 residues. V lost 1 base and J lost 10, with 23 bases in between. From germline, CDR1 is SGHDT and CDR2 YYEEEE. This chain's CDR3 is CASSLPTGGSYVDYTF. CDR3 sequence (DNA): TGTGCCAGCAGCTTGCCTACGGGGGGAAGCTATGTTGACTACACCTTC. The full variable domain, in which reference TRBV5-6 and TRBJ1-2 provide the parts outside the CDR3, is DAGVTQSPTHLIKTRGQQVTLRCSPKSGHDTVSWYQQALGQGPQFIFQYYEEEERQRGNFPDRFSGHQFPNYSSELNVNALLLGDSALYLCASSLPTGGSYVDYTFGSGTRLTVV.

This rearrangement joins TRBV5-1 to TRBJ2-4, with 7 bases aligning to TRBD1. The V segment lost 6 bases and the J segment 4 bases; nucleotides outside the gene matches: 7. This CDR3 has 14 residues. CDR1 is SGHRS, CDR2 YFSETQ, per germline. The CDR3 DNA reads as TGCGCCAGCACCGAAGAGGGACAGAAAAACATTCAGTACTTC. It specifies CASTEEGQKNIQYF.

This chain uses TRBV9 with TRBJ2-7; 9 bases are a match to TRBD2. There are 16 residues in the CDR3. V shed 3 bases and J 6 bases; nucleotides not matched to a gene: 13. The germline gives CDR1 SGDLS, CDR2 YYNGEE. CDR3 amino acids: CASSAQGIAGEGEQYF. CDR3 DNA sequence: TGTGCCAGCAGCGCCCAGGGGATAGCGGGAGAGGGCGAGCAGTACTTC.

The CDR3 region is CASSDGYRAAGGYTF. In DNA, the CDR3 is TGTGCCAGCAGTGACGGATACAGGGCGGCGGGCGGCTACACCTTC. The chain combines TRBV6-1 with TRBJ1-2, with D maybe TRBD1 (6 bases). Trimming pared 3 bases from V and 8 bases from J, leaving 19 bases between. Germline loops: CDR1 MNHNS, CDR2 SASEGT. The CDR3 covers 15 residues.

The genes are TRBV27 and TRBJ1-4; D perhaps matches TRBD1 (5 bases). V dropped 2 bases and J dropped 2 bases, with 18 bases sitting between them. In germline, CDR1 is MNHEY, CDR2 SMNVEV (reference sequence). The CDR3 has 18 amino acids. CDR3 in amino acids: CASSLRFIPWGTNEKLFF. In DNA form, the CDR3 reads TGTGCCAGCAGTTTACGGTTCATCCCCTGGGGGACTAATGAAAAACTGTTTTTT.

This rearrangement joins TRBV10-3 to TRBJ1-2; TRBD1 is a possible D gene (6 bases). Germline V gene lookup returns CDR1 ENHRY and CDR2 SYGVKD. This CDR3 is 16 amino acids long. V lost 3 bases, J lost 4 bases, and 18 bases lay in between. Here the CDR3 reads CAISDSGRGRTYGYTF. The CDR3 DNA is TGTGCCATCAGTGATTCGGGTCGGGGGCGAACCTATGGCTACACCTTC.

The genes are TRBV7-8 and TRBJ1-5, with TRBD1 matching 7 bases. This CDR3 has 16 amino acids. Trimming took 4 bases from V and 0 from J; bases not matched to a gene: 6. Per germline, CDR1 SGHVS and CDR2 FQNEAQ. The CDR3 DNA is TGTGCCAGCAGCTCGGGGACAGCCCATAGCAATCAGCCCCAGCATTTT. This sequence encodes CASSSGTAHSNQPQHF.

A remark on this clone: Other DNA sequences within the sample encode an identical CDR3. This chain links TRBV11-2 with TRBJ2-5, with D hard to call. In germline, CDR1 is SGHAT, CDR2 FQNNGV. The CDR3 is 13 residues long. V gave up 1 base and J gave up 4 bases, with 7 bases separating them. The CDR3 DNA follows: TGTGCCAGCAGCTTAGGGGATCGAGAGACCCAGTACTTC. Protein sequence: CASSLGDRETQYF.

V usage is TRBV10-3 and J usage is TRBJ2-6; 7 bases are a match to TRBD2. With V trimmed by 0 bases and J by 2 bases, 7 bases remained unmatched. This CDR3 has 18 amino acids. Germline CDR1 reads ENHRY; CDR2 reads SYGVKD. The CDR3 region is CAISESGRGSAGANVLTF. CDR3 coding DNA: TGTGCCATCAGTGAGTCGGGGAGGGGTTCCGCTGGGGCCAACGTCCTGACTTTC.

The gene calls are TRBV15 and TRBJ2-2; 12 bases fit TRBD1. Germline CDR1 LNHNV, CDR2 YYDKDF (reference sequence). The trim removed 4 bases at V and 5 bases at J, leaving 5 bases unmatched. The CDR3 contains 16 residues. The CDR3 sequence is CATSKGTGGFTGELFF. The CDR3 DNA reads TGTGCCACCAGCAAGGGGACAGGGGGCTTTACCGGGGAGCTGTTTTTT. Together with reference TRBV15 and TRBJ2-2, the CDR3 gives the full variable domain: DAMVIQNPRYQVTQFGKPVTLSCSQTLNHNVMYWYQQKSSQAPKLLFHYYDKDFNNEADTPDNFQSRRPNTSFCFLDIRSPGLGDTAMYLCATSKGTGGFTGELFFGEGSRLTVL.

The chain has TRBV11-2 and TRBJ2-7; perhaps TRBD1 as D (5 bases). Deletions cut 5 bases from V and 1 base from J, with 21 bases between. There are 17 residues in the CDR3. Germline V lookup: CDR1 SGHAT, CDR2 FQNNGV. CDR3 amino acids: CASSRTMDTLGSYEQYF. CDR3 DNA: TGTGCCAGCAGCCGCACAATGGACACCCTTGGGTCCTACGAGCAGTACTTC.

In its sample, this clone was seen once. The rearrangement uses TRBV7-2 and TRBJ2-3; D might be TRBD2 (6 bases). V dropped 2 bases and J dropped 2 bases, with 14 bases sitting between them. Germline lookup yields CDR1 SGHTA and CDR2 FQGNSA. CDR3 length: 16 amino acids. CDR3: CASSLFGEAPTDTQYF. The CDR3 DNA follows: TGTGCCAGCAGCTTATTCGGGGAGGCGCCCACAGATACGCAGTATTTT.

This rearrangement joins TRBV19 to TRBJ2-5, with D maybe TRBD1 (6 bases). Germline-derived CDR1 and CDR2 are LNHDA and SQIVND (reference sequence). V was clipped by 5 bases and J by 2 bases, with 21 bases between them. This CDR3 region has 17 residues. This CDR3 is CASSPITDPRGQETQYF. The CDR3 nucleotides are TGTGCCAGTAGTCCCATAACCGATCCAAGGGGGCAAGAGACCCAGTACTTC. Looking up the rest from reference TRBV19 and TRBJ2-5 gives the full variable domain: DGGITQSPKYLFRKEGQNVTLSCEQNLNHDAMYWYRQDPGQGLRLIYYSQIVNDFQKGDIAEGYSVSREKKESFPLTVTSAQKNPTAFYLCASSPITDPRGQETQYFGPGTRLLVL.